The present TCR beta chain was sequenced within a study of blood T cell repertoires in COVID-19 (dated by TCRdb to between 2020 and 2021). In the study overall: Samples covering the acute and convalescent phases of COVID-19 were provided by collaborators in the United States, Italy and Spain. The material from the prospective study consisted of cDNA or gDNA derived from T cells, B-cell-depleted T cells, or PBMCs. Deeply sampled blood TCRbeta repertoires from subjects exposed to, actively infected with, or recovered from COVID-19 were included in the dataset. The repertoires were released in a freely available public database meant as a resource for research on the immune response to SARS-CoV-2. The samples were drawn from the first 160 participants of the ongoing ImmuneRACE study and from under 1,500 subjects provided by 6 global collaborators. Nearly every sample came with metadata listing a de-identified subject ID, COVID-19 status, age in years and sex. HLA class I and class II types, where available, came from metadata supplied by the sample provider rather than from assay-based typing.

Comments on this clone: What this receptor recognizes is not known. No base qualities exist here, and no much larger clone lies one base off it.

The immunoSEQ Assay, a bias-controlled multiplex PCR, was used to amplify TCRbeta CDR3 regions from genomic DNA. From the authors' description of their analysis: Within the assay, amplification of reference gene primers was used to estimate how many nucleated cells each sample contained. To quantify the absolute abundance of each unique TCRbeta CDR3 rearrangement, sequence reads were collapsed and filtered. For each sample, productive Simpson clonality was calculated by taking the square root of Simpson's diversity index across productive rearrangements. TCRdb stores this immuneACCESS table with in-frame sequences only. Part of the clones is absent; in the studies checked, under half of the shortfall reflects unresolved V genes, and no reason is known for the rest. V, J and clone size are taken as reported in that table, and D and trimming were inferred from the DNA itself. This sample has some 290,000 clones in its table, and 90% of those were observed once. The ten largest make up about 1% of the sample.

One collaborating source in Seattle enrolled patients during active infection and followed them longitudinally through the course of disease. Collaborating institutions collected whole blood in K2EDTA tubes following their own protocols. For TCRbeta analysis, collaborators shipped samples as frozen whole blood, isolated PBMCs, or DNA extracted from either of those sample types. The investigation overall reported the following: Clinical and demographic metadata were provided uncurated, with the amount varying by source and participant.

The sequenced material came from peripheral blood. This TCR came from a woman in her 40s with COVID-19, enrolled during active disease.

The nucleotide sequence is TGTGCCAGCTCCCTACCGGGACTTTATACCGGGGAGCTGTTTTTT. Translated, it gives CASSLPGLYTGELFF. The sequence links TRBV18 to TRBJ2-2; TRBD2 is possibly the D segment (6 matching bases). For CDR1 and CDR2, the germline V gene lists KGHSH and LQKENI. Counted from cysteine to phenylalanine, this CDR3 has 15 amino acids. The only DNA kept is the CDR3, 45 bases in frame from the first base. Relative to germline, V is 6 bases shorter and J is 5 bases shorter, with 16 bases between their ends.